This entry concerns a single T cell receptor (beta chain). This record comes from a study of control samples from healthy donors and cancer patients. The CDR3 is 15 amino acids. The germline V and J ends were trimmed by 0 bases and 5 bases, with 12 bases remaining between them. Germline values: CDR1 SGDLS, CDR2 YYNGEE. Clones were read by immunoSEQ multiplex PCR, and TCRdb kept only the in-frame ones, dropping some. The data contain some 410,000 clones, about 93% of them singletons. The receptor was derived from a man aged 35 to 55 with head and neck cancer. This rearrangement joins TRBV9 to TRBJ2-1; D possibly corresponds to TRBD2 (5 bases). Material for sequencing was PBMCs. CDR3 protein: CASSVGNSAHNEQFF. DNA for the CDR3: TGTGCCAGCAGCGTAGGAAATAGCGCGCACAATGAGCAGTTCTTC.